This T cell receptor beta chain was identified in a study of cytomegalovirus exposure and HLA in healthy donors. The CDR3 has 15 residues. From germline, CDR1 is MNHEY and CDR2 SMNVEV (reference sequence). V lost 6 bases to trimming and J lost 0 bases, with 13 bases between them. Study-wide findings and caveats: For most subjects, TCR beta sequences were reported to predict HLA-A and HLA-B alleles with accuracy. Solely CMV serostatus was available to characterize immune exposure.

The PCR was carried out with 60 Vbeta primers and 13 Jbeta primers. TCRdb keeps only in-frame clones here, not all; method: immunoSEQ multiplex PCR. The data hold 180,000 or so clones, with approximately 86% observed a single time. Of note for this clone: Its antigen is unknown.

V and J are TRBV27 and TRBJ2-3; TRBD2 might be the D (7 bases). The TCR was taken from a woman in her 30s in good health and CMV-seronegative. Input material: PBMCs. CDR3 sequence (DNA): TGTGCCAGCAGGTGGGGGGGGGCTAGCACAGATACGCAGTATTTT. This encodes CASRWGGASTDTQYF.